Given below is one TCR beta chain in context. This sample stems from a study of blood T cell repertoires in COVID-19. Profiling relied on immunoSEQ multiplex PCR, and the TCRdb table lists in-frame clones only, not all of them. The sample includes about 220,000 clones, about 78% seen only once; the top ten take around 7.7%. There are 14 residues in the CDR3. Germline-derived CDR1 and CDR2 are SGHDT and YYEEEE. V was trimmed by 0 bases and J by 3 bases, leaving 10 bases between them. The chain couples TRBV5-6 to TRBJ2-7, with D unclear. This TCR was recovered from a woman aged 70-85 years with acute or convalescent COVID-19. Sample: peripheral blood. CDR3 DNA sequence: TGTGCCAGCAGCTTGGTGAGCTATGGCTACGAGCAGTACGTC. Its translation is CASSLVSYGYEQYV.